This T cell receptor beta chain comes out of a study of beta chain features in type 1 diabetes. The overall study: Patient and healthy donor groups were alike in age, gender and cell yields. Overall study results and limits: Within each of all four CD4+ subsets, Type 1 diabetes patients had TCRB CDR3s that were moderately but significantly shorter. In type 1 diabetes patients, VDJ junctions had fewer insertions; deletions at these junctions were more frequent.

Points on this clone: The antigen remains undetermined. Because the CDR3 is missing its conserved closing phenylalanine or tryptophan, this is likely a read error.

Sorting based on CD45RO/CCR7/CD25/CD127/CD95/CD27 separated CD4+ naive, central memory, regulatory and stem cell-like memory cells. In germline, CDR1 is GTSNPN, CDR2 SVGIG (reference sequence). After removal of 4 bases from V and 2 bases from J, the junction contained 5 bases not matched to a gene. CDR3 length: 14 amino acids. Expressed TCRB transcripts got sequenced, as all isolated RNA was reverse transcribed. TCRdb's copy holds only in-frame clones and misses some; the assay was immunoSEQ multiplex PCR. The sample holds 55,000 to 80,000 clones, roughly half seen once. This clonotype was sampled from a man aged 30-40 years with type 1 diabetes. The V call is TRBV30, the J call TRBJ2-7, with 10 bases fitting TRBD1. The sequencing sample was made of central memory CD4+ T cells from blood. CDR3 in DNA: TGTGCCTGGAACTCCGGACAGGGGGCCTACGAGCAGTACCTC. Its protein is CAWNSGQGAYEQYL.